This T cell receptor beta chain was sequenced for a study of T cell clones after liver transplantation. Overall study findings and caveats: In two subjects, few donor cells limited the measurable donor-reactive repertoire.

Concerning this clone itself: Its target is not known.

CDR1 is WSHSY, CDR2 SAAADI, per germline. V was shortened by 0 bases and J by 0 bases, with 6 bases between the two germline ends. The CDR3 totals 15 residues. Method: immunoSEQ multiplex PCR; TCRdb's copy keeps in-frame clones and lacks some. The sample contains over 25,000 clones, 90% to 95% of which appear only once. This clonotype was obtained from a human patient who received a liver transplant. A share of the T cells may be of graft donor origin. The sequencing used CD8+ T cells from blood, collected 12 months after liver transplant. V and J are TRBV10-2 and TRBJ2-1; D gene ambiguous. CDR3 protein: CASSESTSSYNEQFF. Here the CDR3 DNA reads TGCGCCAGCAGTGAGTCTACCAGCTCCTACAATGAGCAGTTCTTC.